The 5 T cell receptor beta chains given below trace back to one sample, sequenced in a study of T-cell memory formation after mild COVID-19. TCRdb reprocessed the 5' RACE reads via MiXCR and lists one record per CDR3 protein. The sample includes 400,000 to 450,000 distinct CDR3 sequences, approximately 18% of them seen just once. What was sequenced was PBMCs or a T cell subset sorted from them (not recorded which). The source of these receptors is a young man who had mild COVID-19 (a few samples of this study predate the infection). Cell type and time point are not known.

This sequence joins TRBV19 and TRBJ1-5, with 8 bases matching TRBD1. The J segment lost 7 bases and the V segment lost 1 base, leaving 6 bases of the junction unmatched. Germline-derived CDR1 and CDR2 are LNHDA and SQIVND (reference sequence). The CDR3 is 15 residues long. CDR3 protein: CASSIGPGGGQPQHF. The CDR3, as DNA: TGTGCCAGTAGTATAGGGCCAGGGGGCGGCCAGCCCCAGCATTTT.

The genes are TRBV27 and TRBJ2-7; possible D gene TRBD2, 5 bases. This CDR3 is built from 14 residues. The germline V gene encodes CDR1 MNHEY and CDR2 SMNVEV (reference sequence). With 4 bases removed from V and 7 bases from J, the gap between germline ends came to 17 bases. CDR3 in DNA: TGTGCCAGCAGTTGGAGGACCGGCCGGTGGGAGCAGTACTTC. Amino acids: CASSWRTGRWEQYF.

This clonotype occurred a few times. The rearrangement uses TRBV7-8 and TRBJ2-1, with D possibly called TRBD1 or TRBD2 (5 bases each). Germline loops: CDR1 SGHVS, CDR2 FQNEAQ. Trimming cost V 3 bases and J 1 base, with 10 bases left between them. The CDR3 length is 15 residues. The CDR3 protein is CASSFRDVSYNEQFF. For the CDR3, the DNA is TGTGCCAGCAGCTTTAGGGACGTATCCTACAATGAGCAGTTCTTC.

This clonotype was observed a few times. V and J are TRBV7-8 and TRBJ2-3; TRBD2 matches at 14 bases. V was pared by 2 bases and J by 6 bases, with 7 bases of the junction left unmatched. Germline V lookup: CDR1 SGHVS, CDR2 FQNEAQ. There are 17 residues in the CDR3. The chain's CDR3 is CASSLRRLAGGRDTQYF. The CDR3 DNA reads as TGTGCCAGCAGCTTAAGGCGACTAGCGGGGGGGCGGGATACGCAGTATTTT.

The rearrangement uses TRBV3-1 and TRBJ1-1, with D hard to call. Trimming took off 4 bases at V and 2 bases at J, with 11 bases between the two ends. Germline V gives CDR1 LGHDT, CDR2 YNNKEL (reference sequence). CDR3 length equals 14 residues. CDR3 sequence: CASSPTASNTEAFF. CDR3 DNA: TGTGCCAGCAGCCCTACAGCGAGTAACACTGAAGCTTTCTTT.